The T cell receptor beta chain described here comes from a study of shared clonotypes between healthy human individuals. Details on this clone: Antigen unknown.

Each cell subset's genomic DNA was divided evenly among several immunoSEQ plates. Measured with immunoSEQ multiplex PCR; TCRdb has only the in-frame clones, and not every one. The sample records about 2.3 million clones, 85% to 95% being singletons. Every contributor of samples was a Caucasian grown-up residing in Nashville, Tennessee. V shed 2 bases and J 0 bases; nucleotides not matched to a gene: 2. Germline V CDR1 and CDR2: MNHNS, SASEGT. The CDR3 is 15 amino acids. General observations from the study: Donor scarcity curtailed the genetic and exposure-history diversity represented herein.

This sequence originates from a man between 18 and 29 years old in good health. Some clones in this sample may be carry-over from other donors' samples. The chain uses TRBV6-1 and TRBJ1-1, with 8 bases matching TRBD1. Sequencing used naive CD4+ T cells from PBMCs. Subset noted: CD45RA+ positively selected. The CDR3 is CASSEQGAVNTEAFF. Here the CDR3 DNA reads TGTGCCAGCAGTGAACAGGGGGCAGTGAACACTGAAGCTTTCTTT.